A selection of T cell receptor beta chains follows, all from one sample in a study of T cells in Graves' hyperthyroidism and ophthalmopathy. MiXCR, run by TCRdb on the multiplex PCR reads, gives a single entry per CDR3 protein. Counted here are about 600,000 distinct CDR3 sequences, roughly 15% occurring once; the ten biggest clones make up around an eighth. The source material was blood. The receptors here all came from a woman in her 50s with Graves' ophthalmopathy. Each CDR3 is given with its conserved first and last residue. A D gene is named only where the DNA matches it firmly. For some rows the clone size is stated as once, few or many, or as a class when expanded; others skip it.

D: -; size: many; J: TRBJ2-3; V: TRBV12-3/TRBV12-4; CDR3: CASTPGQGMADTQYF; DNA: TGTGCCAGCACCCCGGGGCAGGGGATGGCAGATACGCAGTATTTT
D: TRBD2; size: many; J: TRBJ2-2; V: TRBV20-1; CDR3: CSASRGRDTGELFF; DNA: TGCAGTGCTAGTCGCGGGAGAGACACCGGGGAGCTGTTTTTT
D: TRBD2; size: many; J: TRBJ2-3; V: TRBV30; CDR3: CAWSVPSGRATSTDTQYF; DNA: TGTGCCTGGAGTGTACCCAGCGGGAGGGCTACTAGCACAGATACGCAGTATTTT
D: TRBD2; size: -; J: TRBJ2-1; V: TRBV9; CDR3: CASSVGTSGVYNEQFF; DNA: TGTGCCAGCAGCGTAGGGACTAGCGGGGTCTACAATGAGCAGTTCTTC
D: TRBD1; size: many; J: TRBJ1-2; V: TRBV20-1; CDR3: CSASQRAGQGGLGYTF; DNA: TGCAGTGCTAGCCAACGGGCTGGACAGGGCGGACTAGGCTACACCTTC
D: -; size: few; J: TRBJ1-1; V: TRBV6-1; CDR3: CASSWPGASKLASSEAFF; DNA: TGTGCCAGCAGCTGGCCGGGAGCCTCAAAATTGGCCTCCTCTGAAGCTTTCTTT
D: TRBD1; size: -; J: TRBJ1-1; V: TRBV3-1; CDR3: CASSVKTGTEAFF; DNA: TGTGCCAGCAGCGTTAAGACAGGGACTGAAGCTTTCTTT
D: TRBD1; size: many; J: TRBJ1-4; V: TRBV7-3; CDR3: CANTPGQGVAHEKLFF; DNA: TGTGCCAACACTCCGGGACAGGGCGTCGCCCATGAAAAACTGTTTTTT
D: -; size: many; J: TRBJ2-3; V: TRBV13; CDR3: CASSPAGGGGTQYF; DNA: TGTGCCAGCAGCCCCGCCGGTGGCGGAGGTACGCAGTATTTT
D: TRBD2; size: -; J: TRBJ2-1; V: TRBV7-3; CDR3: CAGSSSGSRHEQFF; DNA: TGTGCCGGCAGCTCTAGCGGGAGTCGGCATGAGCAGTTCTTC
D: -; size: many; J: TRBJ1-1; V: TRBV5-1; CDR3: CASSLEVELAGEAFF; DNA: TGCGCCAGCAGCTTGGAAGTGGAATTGGCAGGGGAAGCTTTCTTT
D: TRBD2; size: many; J: TRBJ2-7; V: TRBV20-1; CDR3: CSARIPQREGPLPYEQYF; DNA: TGCAGTGCTAGGATCCCTCAGCGGGAGGGTCCCCTCCCCTACGAGCAGTACTTC
D: -; size: many; J: TRBJ1-2; V: TRBV9; CDR3: CASSVAEGFDYGYTF; DNA: TGTGCCAGCAGCGTAGCCGAGGGGTTCGACTATGGCTACACCTTC
D: -; size: -; J: TRBJ2-7; V: TRBV20-1; CDR3: CSAGGPAYEQYF; DNA: TGCAGTGCTGGTGGGCCCGCCTACGAGCAGTACTTC
D: TRBD2; size: many; J: TRBJ2-3; V: TRBV30; CDR3: CAWTSGRTDTQYF; DNA: TGTGCCTGGACTAGCGGGAGGACAGATACGCAGTATTTT
D: -; size: few; J: TRBJ2-7; V: TRBV6-6; CDR3: CASSYDASLSEQYF; DNA: TGTGCCAGCAGTTACGACGCTAGTTTGAGCGAGCAGTACTTC
D: -; size: -; J: TRBJ2-7; V: TRBV5-6; CDR3: CASSLTSPHEQYF; DNA: TGTGCCAGCAGCCTCACTTCACCCCACGAGCAGTACTTC
D: TRBD2; size: few; J: TRBJ2-1; V: TRBV27; CDR3: CASRDGGIGNGQFF; DNA: TGTGCCAGCAGGGACGGGGGGATCGGAAATGGGCAGTTCTTC